This T cell receptor beta chain derives from a study of blood T cells in healthy people across ages. Study in general: Capture via template switching afforded approximately one barcoded beta molecule per two T cells.

Germline CDR1 reads SSHAT; CDR2 reads FNYEAQ (reference sequence). Trimming took 3 bases from V and 2 from J; bases not matched to a gene: 1. CDR3 length: 16 amino acids. This clonotype was detected only a few times. Using a J-beta primer mix together with a sample-barcoded 5' primer, a second PCR was run for roughly 7 to 11 cycles. Every cDNA was tagged by a template-switch adaptor with 12 random nucleotides. MiXCR was run by TCRdb on the 5' RACE reads, yielding one entry per CDR3 protein. The profile shows roughly 1,500,000 distinct CDR3 sequences, about 32% of them singletons. The clonotype was recovered from a woman aged 25 to 39 in good health. The source material was blood. The chain joins TRBV7-7 to TRBJ2-3; 14 bases are a match to TRBD2. The CDR3 DNA reads TGTGCCAGCAGCTTGACTAGCGGGAGGGCCACAGATACGCAGTATTTT. Its protein product is CASSLTSGRATDTQYF.